The 2 T cell receptor beta chains presented below share a single source sample, sequenced in a study of OX40 agonist ivuxolimab in advanced cancers. The library was generated by the immunoSEQ multiplex PCR assay. Not all clones reach the TCRdb copy of this immuneACCESS table, which keeps in-frame sequences only. Checked studies attribute under half of the gap to unresolved V genes and leave the rest unexplained. The sample profile shows approximately 40,000 clones; 88% of them were found once. The top ten constitute approximately 13% of the sample. This specimen consisted of CD4+ or CD8+ T cells sorted from blood, obtained in a trial of the OX40 agonist ivuxolimab. These receptors were obtained from an adult with an advanced solid tumor such as melanoma, head and neck, liver or kidney cancer.

J is TRBJ2-7 and V is TRBV27, with D possibly matching TRBD2 (6 bases). This CDR3 contains 13 residues. V lost 4 bases to trimming and J lost 1 base, with 8 bases between them. Germline assignment: CDR1 MNHEY and CDR2 SMNVEV (reference sequence). The CDR3 nucleotides read TGTGCCAGCAGTTGGGAGGTTTCCTACGAGCAGTACTTC. Translating it yields CASSWEVSYEQYF.

V and J are TRBV11-2 and TRBJ1-5; perhaps TRBD1 as D (6 bases). CDR1 and CDR2 (germline): SGHAT, FQNNGV. V lost 5 bases and J 2 bases, leaving 13 bases between the germline ends. This CDR3 comprises 15 residues. The CDR3 DNA follows: TGTGCCAGCAGCCTGACAGGATCTGGCAATCAGCCCCAGCATTTT. It specifies CASSLTGSGNQPQHF.